This TCR beta chain is from a study of T cell repertoires in cytomegalovirus infection. Study information: Indicated by public TCR beta signatures were CMV infection and matching HLA type.

Concerning this clonotype itself: As yet, its antigen is unknown.

This CDR3 has 18 amino acids. The junction had 14 bases not matched to a gene; V was cut back by 2 bases and J by 5 bases. The V gene's germline CDR1 is SNHLY and CDR2 FYNNEI. Findings and limits, study-wide: Adding up the frequency of public TCR beta families identified people who carried CMV plus the relevant HLA.

Via MiXCR, TCRdb re-called the reads, giving one row per CDR3 protein. Here the sample spans 900,000 to 950,000 distinct CDR3 sequences, approximately 33% being singletons. The starting material was cultured CD8+ T cells from PBMCs, obtained from culture after CMV antigen stimulation. The V call is TRBV2, the J call TRBJ2-7; 11 bases match TRBD2. The TCR sequence derives from a human donor in good health (CMV status not recorded). Some clones in this sample may be carry-over from other donors' samples. CDR3 protein: CASSERVAGGLIVHEQYF. The CDR3 DNA reads as TGTGCCAGCAGTGAACGTGTAGCGGGGGGGCTCATCGTCCACGAGCAGTACTTC.